This T cell receptor (beta chain) is from a study of patients and donors after allogeneic stem cell transplantation. TCRdb re-analysed the RT-PCR reads in MiXCR, keeping a single row per CDR3 protein. Among 190,000 or so distinct CDR3 sequences listed, 35% to 50% were seen once. The sequence was obtained from a human donor who was either an allogeneic HSCT recipient or a stem cell or donor lymphocyte infusion donor (not recorded which). It is not recorded whose cells these are; they may come from a transplant donor. The specimen was blood, either unsorted or a sorted T cell fraction (not recorded which).

The CDR3 spells CASSFTLSYEQYF. CDR3 DNA: TGTGCCAGCAGTTTCACGCTCTCCTACGAGCAGTACTTC. The V call is TRBV28, the J call TRBJ2-7; D gene uncertain. The CDR3 runs to 13 residues. Per germline, CDR1 MDHEN and CDR2 SYDVKM. Trimming took 3 bases from V and 0 from J, leaving 6 bases between them.